Shown below are 27 T cell receptor beta chains from a single sample sequenced in a study of T-cell memory formation after mild COVID-19. TCRdb called the 5' RACE reads again in MiXCR, with one record for every CDR3 protein. The table has 150,000 to 200,000 distinct CDR3 sequences, roughly 16% seen once. Sequencing was carried out using PBMCs or a T cell subset sorted from them (not recorded which). The source of these receptors is an adult woman who had mild COVID-19 (a few samples of this study predate the infection). Cell type and time point are not known.

The gene calls are TRBV12-3 or TRBV12-4 and TRBJ2-2; D might be TRBD2 (6 bases). Trimming shortened V by 7 bases and J by 1 base, and 16 bases separated the two germline ends. The CDR3 is 16 amino acids. The CDR3 DNA is TGTGCCAGCACAAAAGGAGGGTCGCTGAACACCGGGGAGCTGTTTTTT. Protein sequence: CASTKGGSLNTGELFF.

In this sample, this clonotype turned up a few times. This chain connects TRBV11-2 to TRBJ2-7; D tentatively fits TRBD1 or TRBD2 (5 bases each). This CDR3 comprises 12 residues. V gave up 8 bases and J gave up 2 bases, with 10 bases separating them. Germline V gives CDR1 SGHAT, CDR2 FQNNGV. DNA of the CDR3: TGTGCCAGCGGGACGCGGGCCTACGAGCAGTACTTC. It codes for CASGTRAYEQYF.

The rearrangement joins TRBV20-1 to TRBJ2-1, with unresolved D. V lost 3 bases to trimming and J lost 3 bases, with 9 bases between them. The germline V gene has CDR1 DFQATT and CDR2 SNEGSKA (reference sequence). This CDR3 is 13 amino acids long. In nucleotides, the CDR3 is TGCAGTGCTAGCGGTTCCCTCTACAATGAGCAGTTCTTC. Translated: CSASGSLYNEQFF.

The V gene is TRBV5-5, the J gene TRBJ1-1; D gene uncertain. The V gene lost 2 bases and the J gene lost 1 base, with 18 bases spanning the gap. Germline V gene data show CDR1 as SGHKS and CDR2 as YYEKEE (reference sequence). The CDR3 loop spans 17 amino acids. CDR3 in amino acids: CASSFLGLRPQNTEAFF. CDR3 in DNA: TGTGCCAGCAGCTTCCTTGGCTTGAGGCCGCAGAACACTGAAGCTTTCTTT.

The J gene is TRBJ1-5, the V gene TRBV6-5; D uncertain. Germline CDR1 is MNHEY and CDR2 is SVGAGI. This CDR3 contains 13 residues. The V end lost 2 bases, the J end lost 4 bases, and 6 bases lay between the germline ends. The CDR3 bases are TGTGCCAGCAGTTACGCTGGGAATCAGCCCCAGCATTTT. Its translation is CASSYAGNQPQHF.

This clonotype has at least ten counts. The V call is TRBV7-2, the J call TRBJ1-1; D call uncertain. The CDR3 length is 13 residues. In germline, CDR1 is SGHTA, CDR2 FQGNSA. V was cut by 2 bases and J by 1 base, with 5 bases left in between. The CDR3 protein is CASSLHQNTEAFF. The CDR3 nucleotides read TGTGCCAGCAGCTTACATCAGAACACTGAAGCTTTCTTT.

Only a few counts were recorded for this clonotype. This sequence joins TRBV20-1 and TRBJ1-1; 7 nucleotides line up with TRBD1. The CDR3 has 14 amino acids. V shed 3 bases, J shed 0 bases, and the junction held 4 bases outside the gene matches. Germline V gene sequence: CDR1 DFQATT, CDR2 SNEGSKA (reference sequence). CDR3 coding DNA: TGCAGTGCTAGTAGGGGGCAGATGAACACTGAAGCTTTCTTT. Its translation is CSASRGQMNTEAFF.

The chain joins TRBV6-1 to TRBJ1-6; a possible D gene is TRBD1 (6 bases). The CDR3 sequence is 15 residues long. The V gene's germline CDR1 is MNHNS and CDR2 SASEGT. The V and J ends lost 6 bases and 6 bases respectively, with 15 bases between them. This CDR3 is CASRPQGFGNSPLHF. CDR3 bases: TGTGCCAGCAGGCCCCAGGGGTTTGGTAATTCACCCCTCCACTTT.

This clonotype came up a few times. The V gene is TRBV6-6, the J gene TRBJ2-6; a weak D match, TRBD2 (7 bases). From germline, CDR1 is MNHNY and CDR2 SVGAGI (reference sequence). CDR3 length equals 16 residues. Trimming pared 7 bases from V and 3 bases from J, leaving 16 bases between. The CDR3 loop is CASTSTGGGGANVLTF. CDR3 in DNA: TGTGCCAGCACGTCTACGGGGGGCGGTGGGGCCAACGTCCTGACTTTC.

The chain combines TRBV4-1 with TRBJ1-3; 7 bases fit TRBD1. The germline V gene encodes CDR1 MGHRA and CDR2 YSYEKL. The CDR3 length is 14 residues. V was pared by 2 bases and J by 6 bases, with 4 bases of the junction left unmatched. This CDR3 is CASSQNTGENTIYF. CDR3 DNA: TGCGCCAGCAGCCAAAATACAGGGGAAAACACCATATATTTT.

In this sample, this clonotype turned up many times. J is TRBJ2-1 and V is TRBV5-1; 11 bases are shared with TRBD2. Germline CDR1 SGHRS, CDR2 YFSETQ. V lost 4 bases, J lost 8 bases, and 11 bases stayed unmatched. The CDR3 runs to 16 residues. The CDR3 here is CASSPLTSGNLDEQFF. The CDR3 DNA reads as TGCGCCAGCAGCCCTCTGACTAGCGGGAATTTGGATGAGCAGTTCTTC.

The chain recombines TRBV9 with TRBJ2-1; D gene ambiguous. The CDR3 extends over 15 amino acids. In germline, CDR1 is SGDLS, CDR2 YYNGEE. V was cut by 0 bases and J by 6 bases, with 13 bases left in between. The CDR3 DNA reads as TGTGCCAGCAGCGTAGACGTCTTAAACGCCAATGAGCAGTTCTTC. It translates to CASSVDVLNANEQFF.

The V call is TRBV12-3 or TRBV12-4, the J call TRBJ2-1; weak D call: TRBD1 (5 bases). V was cut by 2 bases and J by 0 bases, with 8 bases left in between. CDR3 length: 15 amino acids. CDR3 sequence (DNA): TGTGCCAGCAGTTTAAGGCAGGGCTCCTACAATGAGCAGTTCTTC. Encoded protein: CASSLRQGSYNEQFF.

J is TRBJ2-7 and V is TRBV6-8; a weak D match, TRBD2 (6 bases). Germline assignment: CDR1 MNHGY and CDR2 SAAAGT. The CDR3 covers 14 residues. The V gene lost 4 bases and the J gene lost 0 bases, with 10 bases spanning the gap. The CDR3 loop reads CASSSGGTSYEQYF. Here the CDR3 DNA reads TGTGCCAGCAGTTCGGGCGGGACCTCCTACGAGCAGTACTTC.

V and J are TRBV20-1 and TRBJ1-2; maybe TRBD1 (6 bases). Per the germline V gene, CDR1 is DFQATT and CDR2 is SNEGSKA (reference sequence). This CDR3 region has 13 residues. V gave up 3 bases and J gave up 4 bases, with 12 bases separating them. The CDR3 loop is CSARGGRSYGYTF. The CDR3 DNA follows: TGCAGTGCTAGGGGGGGGCGCAGCTATGGCTACACCTTC.

The rearrangement links TRBV18 to TRBJ2-1; D not resolved. The CDR3 sequence is 16 residues long. Germline CDR1 reads KGHSH; CDR2 reads LQKENI. The V gene lost 4 bases and the J gene lost 7 bases, with 20 bases spanning the gap. This CDR3 is CASSLRKREIGNEQFF. The CDR3 DNA follows: TGTGCCAGCTCACTCAGAAAGCGAGAGATAGGGAATGAGCAGTTCTTC.

The V and J genes are TRBV5-4 and TRBJ2-7; 9 positions agree with TRBD2. J lost 2 bases, V lost 0 bases, and 9 bases had no gene match. Germline CDR1 SGHNT, CDR2 YYREEE (reference sequence). There are 17 residues in the CDR3. As DNA, the CDR3 is TGTGCCAGCAGCTTGGGACCGGGGACTAGCCGAACCTACGAGCAGTACTTC. Amino acids: CASSLGPGTSRTYEQYF.

For this clonotype: One end of the junction is discordant with germline, which a read error may explain. The chain links TRBV7-3 to TRBJ2-1; TRBD2 agrees at 9 bases. Germline loops: CDR1 SGHTA, CDR2 FQGTGA. CDR3 length equals 15 residues. CDR3: CASSSVSERGAPMLF. CDR3 nucleotides: TGTGCCAGCAGCTCCGTGTCTGAGCGGGGGGCCCCCATGCTCTTC.

This clonotype was seen a single time. This sequence joins TRBV9 and TRBJ1-1, with 9 bases aligning to TRBD1. Looked up from germline, CDR1 is SGDLS and CDR2 is YYNGEE. V trimming: 2 bases; J trimming: 4 bases; junction bases outside the gene matches: 3. CDR3 length: 14 amino acids. The CDR3 sequence: CASSVTTGGTEAFF. DNA for the CDR3: TGTGCCAGCAGCGTTACGACAGGGGGCACTGAAGCTTTCTTT.

V is TRBV3-1 and J is TRBJ1-5; D remains unclear. Trimming left V 0 bases short and J 6 bases short, with 6 bases between. This CDR3 region has 13 residues. Germline-derived CDR1 and CDR2 are LGHDT and YNNKEL (reference sequence). The CDR3: CASSQDLTQPQHF. CDR3 DNA: TGTGCCAGCAGCCAAGATCTAACTCAGCCCCAGCATTTT.

This chain connects TRBV12-5 to TRBJ2-1; a possible D gene is TRBD2 (6 bases). The germline V gene encodes CDR1 LGHNT and CDR2 FRNRAP. The germline V and J ends were trimmed by 2 bases and 6 bases, with 11 bases remaining between them. The CDR3 is 14 amino acids. CDR3 region: CASGLSGLGNEQFF. The CDR3 coding sequence is TGTGCTAGTGGTTTGTCGGGACTCGGCAATGAGCAGTTCTTC.

This clonotype has a count of ten or more. The chain joins TRBV20-1 to TRBJ2-7; 8 bases are shared with TRBD1. Germline CDR1 and CDR2: DFQATT and SNEGSKA (reference sequence). Germline trimming cut 5 bases from V and 5 bases from J; bases unmatched to any gene: 5. The CDR3 extends over 12 amino acids. Here the CDR3 DNA reads TGCAGTGCTTACAGGGGGGCGAACGAGCAGTACTTC. This translates into CSAYRGANEQYF.

This clonotype has just a few counts. This chain links TRBV7-9 with TRBJ1-4; D remains ambiguous. CDR1 and CDR2 from the germline V gene are SEHNR and FQNEAQ (reference sequence). Deletions cut 0 bases from V and 8 bases from J, with 16 bases between. The CDR3 sequence is 16 residues long. CDR3 bases: TGTGCCAGCAGCTTAGCAATGGGCCAGATCGGGGAAAAACTGTTTTTT. Residues: CASSLAMGQIGEKLFF.

This clonotype was observed many times. The J gene is TRBJ2-1, the V gene TRBV7-3, with D perhaps TRBD2 (7 bases). V lost 1 base, J lost 0 bases, and 22 bases lay in between. The CDR3 sequence is 20 residues long. CDR1 SGHTA and CDR2 FQGTGA come from the germline V gene. CDR3 coding DNA: TGTGCCAGCAGCTTAAAGGCGGGGAGGCTAGCGGACAGCTCCTACAATGAGCAGTTCTTC. Protein sequence: CASSLKAGRLADSSYNEQFF.

The chain joins TRBV14 to TRBJ2-7; unclear D gene. The CDR3 spans 13 residues. The V end was cut by 0 bases, the J end by 7 bases, with 10 bases between. Germline CDR1 reads SGHDN; CDR2 reads FVKESK. CDR3: CASSQDRDTEQYF. CDR3 DNA: TGTGCCAGCAGCCAAGATCGAGACACAGAGCAGTACTTC.

This chain connects TRBV5-6 to TRBJ2-4; D ambiguous. Germline V gene sequence: CDR1 SGHDT, CDR2 YYEEEE. Trimming took 1 base from V and 0 from J, leaving 11 bases between them. The CDR3 is 16 residues long. The CDR3 here is CASSLRLNLAKNIQYF. As DNA, the CDR3 is TGTGCCAGCAGCTTGAGGTTGAACCTAGCCAAAAACATTCAGTACTTC.

This clonotype was observed a few times. This chain uses TRBV5-1 with TRBJ1-1; D is ambiguous. The CDR3 has 13 amino acids. The V end was cut by 1 base, the J end by 6 bases, with 10 bases between. From germline, CDR1 is SGHRS and CDR2 YFSETQ. The CDR3 spells CASSLREVAEAFF. DNA for the CDR3: TGCGCCAGCAGCTTGAGGGAAGTCGCTGAAGCTTTCTTT.